This is a list of T cell receptor beta chains from one sample in a study of shared T cell receptors in the human thymus. Clones were read by immunoSEQ multiplex PCR, and TCRdb kept only the in-frame ones, dropping some. The data show about 660,000 clones, around 87% seen once. The same sample was also used in a study of human thymus T cells.

Material: thymocytes. The receptors here all came from a boy under three years old with a congenital heart defect. CDR3s include the opening cysteine and the closing phenylalanine or tryptophan. A D gene is named only where the DNA matches it firmly. A row's size may be missing; if present it is once, few, many or a size class.

v_call	j_call	clone_size	d_call	cdr3_nt	cdr3_aa
TRBV10-3	TRBJ1-2	-	TRBD1	TGTGCCATCAGTGAGTGGCCCGGGACAGGGACGAACTATGGCTACACCTTC	CAISEWPGTGTNYGYTF
TRBV6-1	TRBJ2-7	-	TRBD1	TGTGCCAGCAGTGAAGAGGGATGGGGGACAGGGGAATCCTACGAGCAGTACTTC	CASSEEGWGTGESYEQYF
TRBV11-2	TRBJ1-2	-	TRBD1	TGTGCCAGCAGCCCAAGGGACAGGGGGTACTATGGCTACACCTTC	CASSPRDRGYYGYTF
TRBV7-2	TRBJ2-3	-	-	TGTGCCAGCAGCTTAGCGTCGGGGGAGGATCCCGCAGATACGCAGTATTTT	CASSLASGEDPADTQYF
TRBV10-3	TRBJ1-6	-	-	TGTGCCATCAGTGAGGGCATTTCAGGGAATTCACCCCTCCACTTT	CAISEGISGNSPLHF
TRBV27	TRBJ1-5	-	-	TGTGCCAGCAGTTTATTCGACAACCAGCCCCAGCATTTT	CASSLFDNQPQHF
TRBV28	TRBJ1-2	-	-	TGTGCCAGCAGTTTTATCCCCCCCTCTGATGGCTACACCTTC	CASSFIPPSDGYTF
TRBV7-8	TRBJ1-3	-	-	TGTGCCAGCAGCTTAGCCGGGCAGGGTTTCTCTGGAAACACCATATATTTT	CASSLAGQGFSGNTIYF
TRBV5-1	TRBJ2-4	-	TRBD1	TGCGCCAGCAGCCTCGACAGGGAAGGAGCCAAAAACATTCAGTACTTC	CASSLDREGAKNIQYF
TRBV2	TRBJ1-2	-	-	TGTGCCATCCTAACAGGGTCTGACTATGGCTACACCTTC	CAILTGSDYGYTF
TRBV4-1	TRBJ1-3	-	-	TGCGCCAGCAGCCAAGGTTGGTGTGCGTCTGGAAACACCATATATTTT	CASSQGWCASGNTIYF
TRBV9	TRBJ2-5	-	TRBD2	TGTGCCAGCAGCGTAGGCCCAGCGGGGGGGAAAGAGACCCAGTACTTC	CASSVGPAGGKETQYF
TRBV2	TRBJ1-2	-	TRBD1	TGTGCCAGCGGACAGGCCGGCTACACCTTC	CASGQAGYTF
TRBV14	TRBJ2-7	-	TRBD1	TGTGCCAGCAGCCATAAAGATGGGACAGGGGCTTACGAGCAGTACTTC	CASSHKDGTGAYEQYF
TRBV6-5	TRBJ1-1	-	TRBD1	TGTGCCAGCAGCCACGACAAAGACAGGGCGGAAGCTTTCTTT	CASSHDKDRAEAFF
TRBV15	TRBJ1-2	-	TRBD1	TGTGCCACCAGCAGACACAGGGGGCGCTATGGCTACACCTTC	CATSRHRGRYGYTF
TRBV6-5	TRBJ2-7	-	TRBD1	TGTGCCAGCAGTTACGGGACAGGGGGCTCCTACGAGCAGTACTTC	CASSYGTGGSYEQYF
TRBV4-3	TRBJ1-2	-	TRBD1	TGCGCCAGCAGCCAGAGGGTCGGGACAGGGGGCTTCGCTAACTATGGCTACACCTTC	CASSQRVGTGGFANYGYTF
TRBV4-3	TRBJ2-2	-	TRBD1	TGCGCCAGCAGCCAATCAACTTCCCGGGACAGGGAGGCCGGGGAGCTGTTTTTT	CASSQSTSRDREAGELFF
TRBV27	TRBJ2-7	-	TRBD1	TGTGCCAGCAGTCCACTGGTCGGACAGGATGGGGAGCAGTACTTC	CASSPLVGQDGEQYF
TRBV6-7	TRBJ1-1	-	-	TGTGCCAGCAGTCCAACCAGGGGAAACACTGAAGCTTTCTTT	CASSPTRGNTEAFF
TRBV9	TRBJ1-1	-	TRBD1	TGTGCCAGCAGCGTTTATTCGACAGGGGGTTACAACACTGAAGCTTTCTTT	CASSVYSTGGYNTEAFF
TRBV27	TRBJ2-1	-	-	TGTGCCAGCAGATACAGGGAAACCTACAATGAGCAGTTCTTC	CASRYRETYNEQFF
TRBV9	TRBJ1-3	-	-	TGTGCCAGCAGCGTAGGAAGGGAGACTAGGAACACCATATATTTT	CASSVGRETRNTIYF
TRBV28	TRBJ2-3	-	TRBD2	TGTGCCAGCAGTTTCCGGGTAGCGGGAGGGGTCGCAGATACGCAGTATTTT	CASSFRVAGGVADTQYF
TRBV4-1	TRBJ1-1	-	-	TGCGCCAGCAGCCAAGGACCACAGGGTAGGAGGAACACTGAAGCTTTCTTT	CASSQGPQGRRNTEAFF
TRBV29-1	TRBJ1-1	few	-	TGCAGCGTTGGGCAGAGGTTCACTGAAGCTTTCTTT	CSVGQRFTEAFF
TRBV5-1	TRBJ2-5	-	-	TGCGCCAGCAGCTTGGTTAGTATCGGGGAGGCCCGACCTCTTATACAAGAGACCCAGTACTTC	CASSLVSIGEARPLIQETQYF
TRBV6-5	TRBJ2-3	-	-	TGTGCCAGCAGTTACACCGGCGTAGGGGGCACAGATACGCAGTATTTT	CASSYTGVGGTDTQYF
TRBV28	TRBJ1-1	-	-	TGTGCCAGCAGACCCAAACCGCGTCGGAACACTGAAGCTTTCTTT	CASRPKPRRNTEAFF
TRBV18	TRBJ2-1	-	-	TGTGCCAGCTCTCCCGATAGCTCCTACAATGAGCAGTTCTTC	CASSPDSSYNEQFF
TRBV19	TRBJ2-7	-	-	TGTGCCAGTAGTATGACGGAGGACTACGAGCAGTACTTC	CASSMTEDYEQYF
TRBV12-2	TRBJ2-3	-	-	TGTGCAAGTCGCTTAGGCGGAGAGATTGCAGATACGCAGTATTTT	CASRLGGEIADTQYF
TRBV19	TRBJ1-2	-	-	TGTGCCAGTAGTATAGAGCTGGGAGCGGATGGCTACACCTTC	CASSIELGADGYTF
TRBV7-2	TRBJ2-4	-	TRBD2	TGTGCCAGGGCCGAGGGCGGGGGTGACATTCAGTACTTC	CARAEGGGDIQYF
TRBV4-1	TRBJ2-2	-	TRBD2	TGCGCCAGCAGCCAAGTAGCGGGAGCGCGGACCGGGGAGCTGTTTTTT	CASSQVAGARTGELFF
TRBV4-1	TRBJ2-7	-	-	TGCGCCAGCTCCGCGGGGGCCGCTTTCTCCTACGAGCAGTACTTC	CASSAGAAFSYEQYF
TRBV6-5	TRBJ2-6	-	-	TGTGCCAGCAGTTACTCGAGCCCGAACGGTAACGTCCTGACTTTC	CASSYSSPNGNVLTF
TRBV7-2	TRBJ1-1	few	TRBD1	TGTGCCAGCAGTTACCGCCATCACAGGGGCCGCCTGGCGGACACTGAAGCTTTCTTT	CASSYRHHRGRLADTEAFF
TRBV28	TRBJ1-5	-	TRBD1	TGTGCCAGCAGTCCGGGACAGGGGGCTAATCAGCCCCAGCATTTT	CASSPGQGANQPQHF
TRBV27	TRBJ2-7	-	TRBD1	TGTGCCAGCAGTTTATCGGTCCGGACAGGGTTGACCTACGAGCAGTACTTC	CASSLSVRTGLTYEQYF
TRBV11-2	TRBJ2-1	-	TRBD2	TGTGCCAGCAGCCCCCACTTAGCGGGGGTGGGTGAGCAGTTCTTC	CASSPHLAGVGEQFF
TRBV10-1	TRBJ2-1	-	TRBD2	TGCGCCAGCAGTGAGATGCGAGCGGGGGCCTTCAATGAGCAGTTCTTC	CASSEMRAGAFNEQFF
TRBV5-1	TRBJ1-6	-	TRBD1	TGCGCCAGCAGCTTGGGGGACAGGCTTAGCTCACCCCTCCACTTT	CASSLGDRLSSPLHF
TRBV4-3	TRBJ1-6	-	-	TGCGCCAGCAGCCAAGCGAGTGCTGGACAGATTAATTCACCCCTCCACTTT	CASSQASAGQINSPLHF
TRBV28	TRBJ2-1	-	TRBD2	TGTGCCAGCAGTTCCGGGAGGGGCAATGAGCAGTTCTTC	CASSSGRGNEQFF
TRBV7-4	TRBJ2-2	-	-	TGTGCCAGCAGCCCGCCCAAGGGGTCCGGGGAGCTGTTTTTT	CASSPPKGSGELFF
TRBV20-1	TRBJ2-1	-	-	TGCAGTGCTAGGAGCAGCGATGAGCAGTTCTTC	CSARSSDEQFF
TRBV28	TRBJ2-7	-	-	TGTGCCAGCACTGGACTGGCCCCCTACGAGCAGTACTTC	CASTGLAPYEQYF
TRBV28	TRBJ2-6	-	TRBD2	TGTGCCAGCAGTTTAGCTAGCGGGACCCTCTCTGGGGCCAACGTCCTGACTTTC	CASSLASGTLSGANVLTF
TRBV9	TRBJ2-7	-	TRBD2	TGTGCCAGCAGCGTAGGGGTGGGGGAGGGTTACGAGCAGTACTTC	CASSVGVGEGYEQYF
TRBV27	TRBJ2-2	-	-	TGTGCCAGCACCCAAAATAACACCGGGGAGCTGTTTTTT	CASTQNNTGELFF
TRBV18	TRBJ2-5	-	-	TGTGCCAGCTCACCAAAGACGGGAGAGACCCAGTACTTC	CASSPKTGETQYF
TRBV5-1	TRBJ2-5	-	TRBD2	TGCGCCAGCAGCTTGGGGCCCTTACTACAGCGGGGGCACCAAGAGACCCAGTACTTC	CASSLGPLLQRGHQETQYF